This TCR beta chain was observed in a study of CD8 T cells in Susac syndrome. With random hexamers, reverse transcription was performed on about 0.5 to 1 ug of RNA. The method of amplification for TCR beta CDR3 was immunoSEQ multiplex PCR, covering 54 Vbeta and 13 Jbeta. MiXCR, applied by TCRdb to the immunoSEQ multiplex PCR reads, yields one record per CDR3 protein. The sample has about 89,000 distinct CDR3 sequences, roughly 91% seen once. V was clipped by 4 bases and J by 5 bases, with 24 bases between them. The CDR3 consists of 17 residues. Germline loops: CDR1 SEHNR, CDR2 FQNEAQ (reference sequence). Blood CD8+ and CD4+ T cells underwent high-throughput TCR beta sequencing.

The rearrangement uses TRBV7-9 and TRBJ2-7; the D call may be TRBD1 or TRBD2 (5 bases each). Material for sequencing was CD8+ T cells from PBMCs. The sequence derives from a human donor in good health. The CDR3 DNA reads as TGTGCCAGCAGCTCCCCCGCCTGGGGGACCCTGAGGAACGAGCAGTACTTC. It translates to CASSSPAWGTLRNEQYF.